This T cell receptor beta chain was documented in a study of Ad26.COV2.S vaccination and SARS-CoV-2 variants. Treatment of the sample: some 20 received Ad26.COV2.S at low or high dose, single or two shots; roughly 5 received placebo; per-sample allocation not given. All samples were drawn on day 63, counting from the first vaccine or placebo injection. SARS-CoV-2 spike from the Wuhan strain was encoded by the vaccine, an Ad26 vector. Germline CDR1 is SGHTA and CDR2 is FQGNSA. CDR3 length: 15 residues. Trimming took off 7 bases at V and 4 bases at J, with 19 bases between the two ends. Study results and limitations: After vaccination, substantial breadth of spike-specific CD8+ and CD4+ responses was reported.

With respect to this clone: Its antigen remains unidentified.

Sequenced by immunoSEQ multiplex PCR; TCRdb stores in-frame clones only, minus some. Counted here are 500,000 or so clones, around 85% occurring once; the ten biggest clones make up 9.5% to 15%. The chain carries TRBV7-2 and TRBJ1-2; D remains ambiguous. Sequencing was performed on peripheral blood, taken in a trial of Ad26.COV2.S vaccine versus placebo. The receptor was isolated from a person aged 18-65 years who received the Ad26.COV2.S COVID-19 vaccine or a placebo. The CDR3, as DNA: TGTGCCAGCACCCCCAGCCAGGCGGGAGCCTATGGCTACACCTTC. Translating gives CASTPSQAGAYGYTF.